This entry features one TCR beta chain sequence. Its cognate antigen is unknown. This specimen belongs to a study of cytomegalovirus exposure and HLA in healthy donors. Study summary: An earlier analysis found 117 million unique TCR beta sequences from about 179 million T cells. The study, taken as a whole, reports: The majority of TCR sequences were rare, yet some public TCRs appeared in many donors. In a later analysis, a missense DCLRE1C variant was linked to TCR beta V- and J-gene trimming.

CDR1 and CDR2 (germline): MGHDK, SYGVNS. The CDR3 runs to 16 residues. J was trimmed by 7 bases and V by 6 bases; bases with no gene match: 11. The PCR had 60 Vbeta and 13 Jbeta primers. Only in-frame clones appear in the TCRdb table, and some are missing; sequencing was by immunoSEQ multiplex PCR. Its table records about 190,000 clones. The genes are TRBV25-1 and TRBJ1-4; 10 bases are shared with TRBD1. The sequence came from a man aged 30 to 39 in good health and CMV-seronegative. Sequenced material: PBMCs. The CDR3 region has the DNA TGTGCCAGCAGCTCAGACAGGGGGCGGAGGGTTGAAAAACTGTTTTTT. Residues: CASSSDRGRRVEKLFF.